This T cell receptor beta chain was identified in a study of CD8 T cells in ankylosing spondylitis. Overall study findings and caveats: Apparently characteristic of ankylosing spondylitis blood was a TCR beta motif (under ten highly homologous variants). Reportedly, matched ankylosing spondylitis synovial fluid was significantly enriched for disease-linked clones.

The germline gives CDR1 LNHDA, CDR2 SQIVND (reference sequence). Trimming took 6 bases from V and 5 from J, leaving 13 bases between them. The CDR3 totals 13 residues. Quantitative molecular-barcoded 5'-RACE generated the TCR beta libraries. Each CDR3 protein is one row after TCRdb ran MiXCR on the 5' RACE reads. Among 200,000 to 300,000 distinct CDR3 sequences listed, roughly 8% were seen once. Remarks on this clonotype: Its antigen is undetermined.

Sequencing was carried out using blood, either unsorted or a sorted T cell fraction (not recorded which). This chain uses TRBV19 with TRBJ1-1; D is possibly TRBD1 (5 bases). The receptor's source is a female donor with ankylosing spondylitis or in good health (not recorded which). The CDR3 DNA reads TGTGCCAGTAGGGGGAACAAGGGGACTGAAGCTTTCTTT. Residues: CASRGNKGTEAFF.